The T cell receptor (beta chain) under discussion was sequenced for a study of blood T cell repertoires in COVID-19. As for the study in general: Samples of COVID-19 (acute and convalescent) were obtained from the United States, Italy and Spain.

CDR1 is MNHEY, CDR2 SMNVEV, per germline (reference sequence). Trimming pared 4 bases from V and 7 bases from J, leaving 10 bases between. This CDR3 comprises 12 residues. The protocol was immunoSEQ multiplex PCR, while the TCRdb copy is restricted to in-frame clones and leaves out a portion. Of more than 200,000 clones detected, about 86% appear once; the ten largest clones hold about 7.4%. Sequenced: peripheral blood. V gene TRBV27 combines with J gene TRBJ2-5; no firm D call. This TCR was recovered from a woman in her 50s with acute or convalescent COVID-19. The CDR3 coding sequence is TGTGCCAGCAGTTCCATCTACGGGACCCAGTACTTC. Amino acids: CASSSIYGTQYF.